The TCR beta chain described here comes from a study of CD8 T cells in ankylosing spondylitis. The CDR3 contains 15 residues. Trimming pared 2 bases from V and 9 bases from J, leaving 14 bases between. The germline V gene encodes CDR1 MNHEY and CDR2 SVGAGI. Generation of TCR beta libraries employed quantitative 5'-RACE incorporating molecular barcodes. TCRdb reprocessed the 5' RACE reads via MiXCR and lists one record per CDR3 protein. The data show more than 200,000 distinct CDR3 sequences, roughly a quarter seen once. This clonotype was detected a few times. Its antigen is currently unknown. General study points: Disease-linked clones proved CD8+ and comparatively uncommon in peripheral blood. Enrichment of disease-linked clones was reportedly significant in matched ankylosing spondylitis synovial fluid. One TCR beta motif, made up of about 8 highly homologous variants, appeared characteristic of ankylosing spondylitis blood.

What was sequenced was blood, either unsorted or a sorted T cell fraction (not recorded which). The chain combines TRBV6-5 with TRBJ1-6, with TRBD1 as a possible D gene (6 bases). The clonotype originates from a male donor with ankylosing spondylitis or in good health (not recorded which). The CDR3, as DNA: TGTGCCAGCAGTTACCGTCAGGGGAAAGGTTCACCCCTCCACTTT. The encoded protein is CASSYRQGKGSPLHF.